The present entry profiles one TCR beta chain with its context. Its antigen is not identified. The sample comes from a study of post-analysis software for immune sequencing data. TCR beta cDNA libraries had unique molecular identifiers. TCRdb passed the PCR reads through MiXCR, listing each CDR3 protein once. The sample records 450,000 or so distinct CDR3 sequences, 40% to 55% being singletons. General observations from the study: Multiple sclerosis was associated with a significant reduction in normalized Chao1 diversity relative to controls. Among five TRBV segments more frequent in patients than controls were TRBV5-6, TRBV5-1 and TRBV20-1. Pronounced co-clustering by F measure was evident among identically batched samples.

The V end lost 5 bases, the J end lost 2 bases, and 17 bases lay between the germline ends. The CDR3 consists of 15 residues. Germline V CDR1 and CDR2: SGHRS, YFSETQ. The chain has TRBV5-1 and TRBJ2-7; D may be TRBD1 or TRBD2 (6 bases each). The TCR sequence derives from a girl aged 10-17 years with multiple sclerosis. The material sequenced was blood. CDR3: CASRVAGTLAYEQYF. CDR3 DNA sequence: TGCGCCAGCAGGGTGGCGGGGACACTAGCCTACGAGCAGTACTTC. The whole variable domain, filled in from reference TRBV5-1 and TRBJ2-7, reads KAGVTQTPRYLIKTRGQQVTLSCSPISGHRSVSWYQQTPGQGLQFLFEYFSETQRNKGNFPGRFSGRQFSNSRSEMNVSTLELGDSALYLCASRVAGTLAYEQYFGPGTRLTVT.